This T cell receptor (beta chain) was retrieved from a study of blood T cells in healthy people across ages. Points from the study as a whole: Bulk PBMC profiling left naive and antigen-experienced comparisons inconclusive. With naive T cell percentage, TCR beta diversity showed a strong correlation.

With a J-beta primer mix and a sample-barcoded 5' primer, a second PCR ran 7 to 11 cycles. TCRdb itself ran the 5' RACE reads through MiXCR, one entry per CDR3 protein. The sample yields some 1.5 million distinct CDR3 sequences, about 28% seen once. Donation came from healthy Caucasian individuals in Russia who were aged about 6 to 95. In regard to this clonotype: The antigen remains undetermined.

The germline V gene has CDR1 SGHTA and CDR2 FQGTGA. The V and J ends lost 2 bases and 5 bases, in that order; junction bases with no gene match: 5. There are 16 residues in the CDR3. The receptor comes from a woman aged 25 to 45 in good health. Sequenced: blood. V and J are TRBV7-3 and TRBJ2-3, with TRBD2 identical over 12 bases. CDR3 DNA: TGTGCCAGCAGCTTACGACTAGCGGGGGCCAGAGATACGCAGTATTTT. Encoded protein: CASSLRLAGARDTQYF.